This TCR beta chain was captured in a study of CD8+ T cells in alopecia areata. Study-wide background: Recipients were roughly 7-10-week-old female C3H/HeJ mice grafted with skin from approximately 6-13-month-old C3H/HeJ donors with spontaneous alopecia. Whole-study results and caveats: In lesional scalp, particularly from alopecia totalis/universalis, clonality was higher than in normal scalp. Possibly as an HLA-related effect, TCR sharing across patients appeared less clear than in mice. Scalp data also include sequences from resident alphabeta T cells of normal skin.

Extracted RNA was reverse transcribed into cDNA, the sequencing template. The assay was immunoSEQ multiplex PCR, and TCRdb's table has in-frame clones only and misses some. The sample was found to contain under 350,000 clones, and every one recurs. Turning to this clone: The antigen remains unidentified. All gene names here are mouse names. From the germline J gene comes the end of the CDR3, since the read stops 4 residues before it. Other DNA sequences in the sample encode the same CDR3.

V lost 0 bases and J lost 3; bases outside the gene matches: 2. The CDR3 contains 15 residues. Germline values: CDR1 NSQYPW, CDR2 LRSPGD (reference sequence). Sorting relied on CD4, CD8alpha, NKG2D, NKG2ACE and other markers applied to pooled cutaneous lymph node cells. The rearrangement links TRBV1 to TRBJ2-5, with 8 positions matching TRBD2. The TCR was taken from a C3H/HeJ mouse with alopecia areata. These mice share the MHC haplotype H2-k. The sequencing sample was made of CD4+ T cells sorted from a lymph node. CDR3 bases read: TGCACCTGCAGTGCAGATCTGGGGGGTCAAGAC. Translation: CTCSADLGGQD. The CDR3 reads in full as CTCSADLGGQDTQYF.